The rows below give T cell receptor beta chains drawn from one sample of a study of T cells in Graves' hyperthyroidism and ophthalmopathy. TCRdb independently ran MiXCR on the multiplex PCR reads; one entry per CDR3 protein. The sample includes 300,000 to 400,000 distinct CDR3 sequences, around 20% seen only once; the top ten take around half. Sequencing used blood. The receptors were gathered from a woman between 45 and 65 years old with Graves' hyperthyroidism. The CDR3 runs from the conserved cysteine through the conserved F or W. Each record gives: CDR3 length, V gene, CDR3 protein.

len: 16; v_gene: TRBV2; CDR3aa: CASSQAGSSSYNEQFF
len: 14; v_gene: TRBV3-1; CDR3aa: CASSSSDRGGEQYF
len: 18; v_gene: TRBV7-8; CDR3aa: CASSLVGGQGQSYNEQFF
len: 15; v_gene: TRBV19; CDR3aa: CASTPGVLGANVLTF
len: 16; v_gene: TRBV20-1; CDR3aa: CSARDGRRGTGYEQYF
len: 14; v_gene: TRBV29-1; CDR3aa: CSVQQVRGVHEQYF
len: 14; v_gene: TRBV28; CDR3aa: CASSLGVGTGELFF
len: 13; v_gene: TRBV2; CDR3aa: CASMAKRGEKLFF
len: 14; v_gene: TRBV20-1; CDR3aa: CSAAPRTTNTEAFF
len: 13; v_gene: TRBV2; CDR3aa: CASSGDGYNEQFF
len: 14; v_gene: TRBV2; CDR3aa: CASSENVATGMAFF
len: 15; v_gene: TRBV7-7; CDR3aa: CASSLSGGLQETQYF
len: 15; v_gene: TRBV11-2; CDR3aa: CASSSQGPTGYEQYF
len: 13; v_gene: TRBV20-1; CDR3aa: CSAREQTLYGYTF
len: 15; v_gene: TRBV7-9; CDR3aa: CASSLAGPDTGELFF
len: 12; v_gene: TRBV28; CDR3aa: CATSGVTDTQYF
len: 14; v_gene: TRBV29-1; CDR3aa: CSAPTSGREDEQFF
len: 16; v_gene: TRBV7-9; CDR3aa: CASSLGHLGGTMKLFF
len: 11; v_gene: TRBV3-1; CDR3aa: CASSRSSGYTF
len: 15; v_gene: TRBV5-6; CDR3aa: CASSPGPRPRETQYF
len: 16; v_gene: TRBV12-3/TRBV12-4; CDR3aa: CASLLTGTGYYTEAFF
len: 15; v_gene: TRBV25-1; CDR3aa: CASSESTGAFYEQYF
len: 13; v_gene: TRBV28; CDR3aa: CASITWGNTEAFF
len: 16; v_gene: TRBV7-3; CDR3aa: CASSLSQGQTTGELFF
len: 15; v_gene: TRBV7-2; CDR3aa: CASSMTGRGNQPQHF
len: 15; v_gene: TRBV3-1; CDR3aa: CASSPYLGAGNEQYF
len: 14; v_gene: TRBV20-1; CDR3aa: CSAAGTSGLYEQYF
len: 14; v_gene: TRBV30; CDR3aa: CAWSTGGAGYGYTF
len: 15; v_gene: TRBV2; CDR3aa: CASSVDRASYNEQFF
len: 14; v_gene: TRBV2; CDR3aa: CASSRTGGTGEQYF
len: 14; v_gene: TRBV29-1; CDR3aa: CSVDGGGADYGYTF
len: 13; v_gene: TRBV15; CDR3aa: CATSRGPSNEQFF
len: 14; v_gene: TRBV27; CDR3aa: CASSIRAPNTEAFF
len: 15; v_gene: TRBV19; CDR3aa: CASSIMGSSTDTQYF
len: 16; v_gene: TRBV12-3/TRBV12-4; CDR3aa: CASRLTGGSSGNTIYF
len: 15; v_gene: TRBV12-3/TRBV12-4; CDR3aa: CASSSDLYSNQPQHF
len: 17; v_gene: TRBV2; CDR3aa: CASIRDGGTRGTGELFF
len: 16; v_gene: TRBV7-7; CDR3aa: CASSLGPGRGQETQYF
len: 13; v_gene: TRBV6-1; CDR3aa: CASGRDRVQPQHF
len: 15; v_gene: TRBV6-1; CDR3aa: CASSEQGGLIYEQYF
len: 15; v_gene: TRBV6-6; CDR3aa: CASSYSGTGGFGYTF
len: 15; v_gene: TRBV20-1; CDR3aa: CSATPFQGMSKGYTF
len: 13; v_gene: TRBV5-5; CDR3aa: CASLAGGTDTQYF
len: 17; v_gene: TRBV6-1; CDR3aa: CASSETRTNRGHQPQHF
len: 15; v_gene: TRBV5-6; CDR3aa: CASNLGGQAAYEQYF
len: 15; v_gene: TRBV7-9; CDR3aa: CASSLASQTLGEQYF
len: 16; v_gene: TRBV30; CDR3aa: CAWSVLAGGRTDTQYF
len: 16; v_gene: TRBV2; CDR3aa: CASSRTGAIGNSPLHF
len: 16; v_gene: TRBV11-3; CDR3aa: CASSLHGGANTGELFF
len: 16; v_gene: TRBV15; CDR3aa: CATSRDGTGTNYGYTF
len: 18; v_gene: TRBV11-2; CDR3aa: CASSQTAGLAGGRETQYF
len: 14; v_gene: TRBV12-3/TRBV12-4; CDR3aa: CASSLAAIQDTQYF
len: 16; v_gene: TRBV5-1; CDR3aa: CASTSGLAGLQETQYF
len: 14; v_gene: TRBV12-3/TRBV12-4; CDR3aa: CASSPGTAIYERYF
len: 15; v_gene: TRBV6-1; CDR3aa: CASIKSGTGSYEQYF
len: 14; v_gene: TRBV28; CDR3aa: CASSPGQSTGELFF
len: 12; v_gene: TRBV18; CDR3aa: CASSEEIWEQYF
len: 15; v_gene: TRBV11-1; CDR3aa: CASTATSSGANEQFF
len: 14; v_gene: TRBV7-6; CDR3aa: CASSSGHNTGELFF
len: 13; v_gene: TRBV28; CDR3aa: CASRPNERAEAFF